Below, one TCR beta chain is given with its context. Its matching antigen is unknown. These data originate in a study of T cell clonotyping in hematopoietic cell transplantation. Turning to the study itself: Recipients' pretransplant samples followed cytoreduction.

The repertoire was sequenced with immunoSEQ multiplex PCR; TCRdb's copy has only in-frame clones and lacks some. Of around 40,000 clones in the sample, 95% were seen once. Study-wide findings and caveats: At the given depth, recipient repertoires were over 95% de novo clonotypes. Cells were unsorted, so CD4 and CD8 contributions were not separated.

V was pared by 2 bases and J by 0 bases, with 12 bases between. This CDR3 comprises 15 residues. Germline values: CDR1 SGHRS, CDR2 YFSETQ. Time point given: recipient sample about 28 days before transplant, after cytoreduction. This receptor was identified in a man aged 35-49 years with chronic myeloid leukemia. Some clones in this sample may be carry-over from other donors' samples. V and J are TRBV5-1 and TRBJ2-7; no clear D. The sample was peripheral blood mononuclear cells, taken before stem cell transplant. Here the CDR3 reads CASSLGQVYSYEQYF. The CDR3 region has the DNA TGCGCCAGCAGCTTAGGGCAGGTCTACTCCTACGAGCAGTACTTC.